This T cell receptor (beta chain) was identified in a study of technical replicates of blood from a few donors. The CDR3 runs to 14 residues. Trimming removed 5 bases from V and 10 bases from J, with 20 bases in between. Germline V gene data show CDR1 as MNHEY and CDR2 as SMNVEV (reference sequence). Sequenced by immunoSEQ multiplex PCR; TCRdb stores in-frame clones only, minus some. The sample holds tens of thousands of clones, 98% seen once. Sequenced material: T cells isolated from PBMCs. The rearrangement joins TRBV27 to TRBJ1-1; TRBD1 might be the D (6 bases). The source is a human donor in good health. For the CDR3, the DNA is TGTGCCAGCAGTCCATCCGGGACATCTATGGGAGCTTTCTTT. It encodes CASSPSGTSMGAFF.